These 20 T cell receptor beta chains were all obtained from the same sample, sequenced in a study of blood T cells in healthy people across ages. With a J-beta primer mix and a sample-barcoded 5' primer, a second PCR ran roughly 6 to 11 cycles. TCRdb re-called the 5' RACE reads with MiXCR, one entry per CDR3 protein. The sample yields 780,000 or so distinct CDR3 sequences, around three fifths seen once. Sequencing was carried out using blood. These receptors were obtained from a man aged 35-49 years in good health.

This chain joins TRBV4-1 and TRBJ2-7; D gene unclear. The CDR3 has 11 residues. The ends were cut back, 0 bases at V and 9 bases at J, with 6 bases in the middle. CDR1 MGHRA and CDR2 YSYEKL come from the germline V gene. This CDR3 reads CASSQEIVQYF. The CDR3 coding sequence is TGCGCCAGCAGCCAAGAAATTGTGCAGTACTTC.

The chain is built from TRBV25-1 and TRBJ1-2; 8 bases agree with TRBD1. The CDR3 is 16 amino acids. Germline trimming cut 1 base from V and 2 bases from J; bases unmatched to any gene: 6. Germline lookup yields CDR1 MGHDK and CDR2 SYGVNS. The CDR3: CASSESLWTGNYGYTF. The CDR3 region has the DNA TGTGCCAGCAGTGAATCCCTTTGGACAGGGAACTATGGCTACACCTTC.

V is TRBV5-8 and J is TRBJ2-5, with TRBD1 identical over 9 bases. This CDR3 has 17 amino acids. With V trimmed by 3 bases and J by 4 bases, 13 bases remained unmatched. In germline, CDR1 is SGHTS, CDR2 YDEGEE. The DNA of the CDR3 is TGTGCCAGCAGCTCTTTTTCGGGACAGGGAGTTTCAGAGACCCAGTACTTC. It is translated as CASSSFSGQGVSETQYF.

This rearrangement joins TRBV7-9 to TRBJ2-7; TRBD2 matches 9 bases. Trimming removed 5 bases from V and 7 bases from J; junction bases left unmatched: 12. There are 15 residues in the CDR3. Germline CDR1 and CDR2: SEHNR and FQNEAQ (reference sequence). The CDR3 loop is CASSTTLAGLLEQYF. The CDR3, as DNA: TGTGCCAGCAGCACTACTCTAGCGGGACTTTTGGAGCAGTACTTC.

The chain employs TRBV9 and TRBJ2-3; TRBD1 matches at 11 bases. Germline CDR1 reads SGDLS; CDR2 reads YYNGEE. J gave up 4 bases and V 3 bases, and 16 bases lay outside the gene matches. The length of the CDR3 is 19 residues. The CDR3 DNA reads as TGTGCCAGCAGCGGCACCTCCCGTACACCGGGACAGGGGGCAGATACGCAGTATTTT. It codes for CASSGTSRTPGQGADTQYF.

V and J are TRBV5-1 and TRBJ2-2, with TRBD2 matching 7 bases. The junction had 4 bases not matched to a gene; V was cut back by 0 bases and J by 5 bases. This CDR3 contains 15 residues. Germline CDR1 reads SGHRS; CDR2 reads YFSETQ. The CDR3 DNA reads as TGCGCCAGCAGCTTGGAGGCGGGAGCAACCGGGGAGCTGTTTTTT. This translates into CASSLEAGATGELFF.

This clonotype showed up just a few times. The rearrangement joins TRBV3-1 to TRBJ2-3, with D unresolved. With 0 bases removed from V and 7 bases from J, the gap between germline ends came to 5 bases. There are 12 residues in the CDR3. Germline assignment: CDR1 LGHDT and CDR2 YNNKEL (reference sequence). CDR3: CASSQDRNTQYF. Written as DNA, the CDR3 is TGTGCCAGCAGCCAAGATAGGAATACGCAGTATTTT.

The chain recombines TRBV5-5 with TRBJ2-5; D unclear. Germline CDR1 SGHKS, CDR2 YYEKEE (reference sequence). V shed 4 bases and J shed 2 bases, with 9 bases lying between them. The CDR3 consists of 13 residues. The chain's CDR3 is CASSKSGQETQYF. The CDR3 DNA reads as TGTGCCAGCAGCAAGTCAGGACAAGAGACCCAGTACTTC. Variable domain in full (rest from reference TRBV5-5 and TRBJ2-5): DAGVTQSPTHLIKTRGQQVTLRCSPISGHKSVSWYQQVLGQGPQFIFQYYEKEERGRGNFPDRFSARQFPNYSSELNVNALLLGDSALYLCASSKSGQETQYFGPGTRLLVL.

This sequence joins TRBV14 and TRBJ1-2; the match to TRBD1 covers 9 bases. The junction had 8 bases not matched to a gene; V was cut back by 0 bases and J by 6 bases. Germline CDR1 is SGHDN and CDR2 is FVKESK. The CDR3 contains 16 residues. The DNA for the CDR3 is TGTGCCAGCAGCCAAGATCCCGGGACAGGGACGGATGGCTACACCTTC. The encoded protein is CASSQDPGTGTDGYTF.

The rearrangement links TRBV6-5 to TRBJ2-3; TRBD2 aligns across 9 bases. The V gene end was trimmed by 6 bases and the J gene end by 0 bases; junction bases not matched to a gene: 4. The CDR3 is made up of 15 amino acids. Per germline, CDR1 MNHEY and CDR2 SVGAGI. The CDR3, as DNA: TGTGCCAGCAGCCGCGGGAGGGGGAGCACAGATACGCAGTATTTT. It encodes CASSRGRGSTDTQYF.

The V gene is TRBV18, the J gene TRBJ2-3; D uncertain. The CDR3 consists of 13 residues. The V gene lost 2 bases and the J gene lost 4 bases, with 7 bases spanning the gap. Germline CDR1 reads KGHSH; CDR2 reads LQKENI. CDR3 in amino acids: CASSPTFPDTQYF. The CDR3 DNA is TGTGCCAGCTCACCAACATTCCCAGATACGCAGTATTTT.

This chain connects TRBV9 to TRBJ2-1; 8 nucleotides align to TRBD2. Trimming at V came to 0 bases and at J to 5 bases, leaving 10 bases not matched to a gene. The germline V gene encodes CDR1 SGDLS and CDR2 YYNGEE. This CDR3 has 17 residues. The CDR3: CASSVASGGTRNNEQFF. CDR3 DNA: TGTGCCAGCAGCGTAGCATCCGGGGGGACTAGGAACAATGAGCAGTTCTTC.

In its sample, this clonotype was seen a few times. The rearrangement uses TRBV7-2 and TRBJ1-5; the match to TRBD1 covers 9 bases. V lost 3 bases, J lost 7 bases, and 7 bases stayed unmatched. CDR3 length: 15 residues. Germline CDR1 and CDR2: SGHTA and FQGNSA. CDR3 in DNA: TGTGCCAGCAGCTTCCGACAGGGGGTCTCCCAGCCCCAGCATTTT. Translating it yields CASSFRQGVSQPQHF.

This rearrangement joins TRBV5-1 to TRBJ2-6; D gene ambiguous. Germline-derived CDR1 and CDR2 are SGHRS and YFSETQ. V was clipped by 0 bases and J by 0 bases, with 13 bases between them. The CDR3 sequence is 18 residues long. The CDR3 nucleotides read TGCGCCAGCAGCTTGGAAACAGACAAGAGCTCTGGGGCCAACGTCCTGACTTTC. Amino acid sequence: CASSLETDKSSGANVLTF.

V usage is TRBV6-5 and J usage is TRBJ2-7; 10 bases are shared with TRBD1. J was trimmed by 10 bases and V by 4 bases; bases with no gene match: 13. CDR3 length: 15 amino acids. Germline V CDR1 and CDR2: MNHEY, SVGAGI. This CDR3 is CASSFGQGVGEAQYF. CDR3 bases: TGTGCCAGCAGTTTCGGACAGGGGGTCGGAGAGGCCCAGTACTTC.

The table lists this clonotype with many counts. The chain recombines TRBV20-1 with TRBJ2-3; possible D gene TRBD1, 6 bases. The germline V and J ends were trimmed by 0 bases and 2 bases, with 9 bases remaining between them. This CDR3 has 14 residues. Germline V gene data show CDR1 as DFQATT and CDR2 as SNEGSKA (reference sequence). The CDR3 is CSARDQGYTDTQYF. In DNA form, the CDR3 reads TGCAGTGCTAGAGATCAGGGGTACACAGATACGCAGTATTTT.

V usage is TRBV5-1 and J usage is TRBJ2-4, with TRBD2 as a possible D gene (7 bases). V shed 0 bases and J shed 2 bases, with 15 bases lying between them. The CDR3 has 17 amino acids. Germline V gives CDR1 SGHRS, CDR2 YFSETQ. DNA of the CDR3: TGCGCCAGCAGCTTGGTTCGGGGGGCTTCAACCAAAAACATTCAGTACTTC. Its protein is CASSLVRGASTKNIQYF. Combining the CDR3 with reference TRBV5-1 and TRBJ2-4 gives the whole variable domain KAGVTQTPRYLIKTRGQQVTLSCSPISGHRSVSWYQQTPGQGLQFLFEYFSETQRNKGNFPGRFSGRQFSNSRSEMNVSTLELGDSALYLCASSLVRGASTKNIQYFGAGTRLSVL.

V is TRBV7-2 and J is TRBJ2-7, with 10 bases lining up with TRBD2. This CDR3 has 17 residues. CDR1 is SGHTA, CDR2 FQGNSA, per germline. With V trimmed by 2 bases and J by 7 bases, 14 bases remained unmatched. The CDR3 coding sequence is TGTGCCAGCAGCTTATTCCTAGCGGGGGCCACAGGGAATGAGCAGTACTTC. Protein sequence: CASSLFLAGATGNEQYF. The whole variable domain, remainder taken from reference TRBV7-2 and TRBJ2-7, is GAGVSQSPSNKVTEKGKDVELRCDPISGHTALYWYRQSLGQGLEFLIYFQGNSAPDKSGLPSDRFSAERTGGSVSTLTIQRTQQEDSAVYLCASSLFLAGATGNEQYFGPGTRLTVT.

The V gene is TRBV7-6, the J gene TRBJ2-3, with D possibly TRBD1 on 5 matching bases. Looked up from germline, CDR1 is SGHVS and CDR2 is FNYEAQ. The CDR3 runs to 14 residues. Deletions cut 11 bases from V and 0 bases from J, with 15 bases between. The CDR3, as DNA: TGTGCCTCCAGGGATTATGCTAGCACAGATACGCAGTATTTT. Its translation: CASRDYASTDTQYF.

The chain carries TRBV24-1 and TRBJ2-1, with 13 bases aligning to TRBD2. The V gene end was trimmed by 4 bases and the J gene end by 9 bases; junction bases not matched to a gene: 11. This CDR3 comprises 17 residues. Germline V gene sequence: CDR1 KGHDR, CDR2 SFDVKD. Written as DNA, the CDR3 is TGTGCCACCAGTGACCCTGGACTAGCGGGAGATCTAGGTGAGCAGTTCTTC. This codes for CATSDPGLAGDLGEQFF.